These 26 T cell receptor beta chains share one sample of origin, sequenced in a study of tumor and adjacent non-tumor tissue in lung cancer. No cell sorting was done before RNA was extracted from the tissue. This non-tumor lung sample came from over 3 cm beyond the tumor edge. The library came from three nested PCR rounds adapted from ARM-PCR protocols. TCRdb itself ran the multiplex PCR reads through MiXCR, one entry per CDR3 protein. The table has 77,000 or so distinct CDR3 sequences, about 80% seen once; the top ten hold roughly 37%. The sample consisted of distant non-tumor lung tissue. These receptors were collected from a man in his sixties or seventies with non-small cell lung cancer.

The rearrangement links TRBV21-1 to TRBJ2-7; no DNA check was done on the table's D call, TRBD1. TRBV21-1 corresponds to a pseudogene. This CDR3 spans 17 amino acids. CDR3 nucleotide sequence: TGTGCCAGCAGCAAAACGGGCGGGACAGGTGTCTCCTACGAGCAGTACTTC. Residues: CASSKTGGTGVSYEQYF.

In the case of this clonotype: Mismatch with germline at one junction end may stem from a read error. CDR3 sequence: CDSSLQGESEAFF. Here the CDR3 DNA reads TGTGACAGCAGCTTACAGGGTGAGAGTGAAGCTTTCTTT. The chain uses TRBV11-3 and TRBJ1-1; D is possibly TRBD1 (6 bases). Germline CDR1 SGHNT, CDR2 YENEEA. The CDR3 has 13 amino acids.

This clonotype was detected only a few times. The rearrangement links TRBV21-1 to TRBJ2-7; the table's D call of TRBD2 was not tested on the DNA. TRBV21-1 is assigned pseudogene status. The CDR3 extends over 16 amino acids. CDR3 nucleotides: TGTGCCAGCAGCAAAGCGGGTAGCGGGGGAACCTACGGGCAGTACTTC. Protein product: CASSKAGSGGTYGQYF.

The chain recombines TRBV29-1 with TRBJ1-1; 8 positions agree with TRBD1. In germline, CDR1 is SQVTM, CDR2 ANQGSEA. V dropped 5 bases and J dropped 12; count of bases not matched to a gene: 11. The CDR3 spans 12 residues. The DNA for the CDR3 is TGCAGCGTTTTACACAGGGGGATATGGACTTTCTTT. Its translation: CSVLHRGIWTFF.

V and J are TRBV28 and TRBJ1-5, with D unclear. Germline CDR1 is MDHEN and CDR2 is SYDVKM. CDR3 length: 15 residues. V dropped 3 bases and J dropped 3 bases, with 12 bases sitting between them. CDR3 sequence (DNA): TGTGCCAGCAGTTTCCCCTGGGCTCCCAATCAGCCCCAGCATTTT. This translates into CASSFPWAPNQPQHF.

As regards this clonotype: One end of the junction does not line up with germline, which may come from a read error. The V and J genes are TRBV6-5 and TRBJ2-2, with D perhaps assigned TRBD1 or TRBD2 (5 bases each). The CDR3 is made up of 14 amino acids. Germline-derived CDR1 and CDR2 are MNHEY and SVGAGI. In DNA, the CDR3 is TGTGCCAGCAGTCAAGGGGTGGGGACCGGGGAACTGTTTTTT. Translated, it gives CASSQGVGTGELFF.

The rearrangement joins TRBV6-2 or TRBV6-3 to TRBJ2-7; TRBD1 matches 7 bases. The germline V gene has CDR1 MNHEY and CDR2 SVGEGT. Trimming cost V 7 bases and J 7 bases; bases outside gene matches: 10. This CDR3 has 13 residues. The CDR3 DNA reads TGTGCCAGCACCCTCGGACAGGCTTGGGAGCAGTACTTC. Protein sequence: CASTLGQAWEQYF.

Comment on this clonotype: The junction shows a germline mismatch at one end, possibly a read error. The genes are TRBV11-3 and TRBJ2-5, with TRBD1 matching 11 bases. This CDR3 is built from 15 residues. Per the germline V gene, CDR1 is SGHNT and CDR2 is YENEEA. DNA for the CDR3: TGTACCAGCAGCCGAGGACAGGGGGCACACGTAACCCAGTACTTC. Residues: CTSSRGQGAHVTQYF.

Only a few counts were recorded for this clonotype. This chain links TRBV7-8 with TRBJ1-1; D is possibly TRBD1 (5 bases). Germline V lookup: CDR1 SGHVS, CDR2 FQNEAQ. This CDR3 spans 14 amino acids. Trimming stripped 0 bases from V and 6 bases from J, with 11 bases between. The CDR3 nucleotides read TGTGCCAGCAGCTTAGCGCCAGGGAGAGCTGAAGCTTTCTTT. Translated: CASSLAPGRAEAFF.

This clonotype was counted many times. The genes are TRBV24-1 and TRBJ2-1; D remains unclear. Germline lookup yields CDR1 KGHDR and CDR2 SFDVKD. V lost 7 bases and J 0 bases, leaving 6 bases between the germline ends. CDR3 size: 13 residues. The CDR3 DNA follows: TGTGCCACCAGGCCCAGCTCCTACAATGAGCAGTTCTTC. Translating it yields CATRPSSYNEQFF.

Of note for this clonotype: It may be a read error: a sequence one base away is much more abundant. The CDR3 loop reads CASSLGPDDSYTF. The CDR3 DNA reads TGTGCCAGCAGCTTGGGGCCGGATGATAGCTACACCTTC. The rearrangement joins TRBV5-4 to TRBJ1-2; the D is unclear. This CDR3 is 13 amino acids long. The germline V gene encodes CDR1 SGHNT and CDR2 YYREEE (reference sequence). With 0 bases removed from V and 9 bases from J, the gap between germline ends came to 12 bases.

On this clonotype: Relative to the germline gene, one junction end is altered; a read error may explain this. CDR3 in amino acids: CASSLGQGVGDYSF. CDR3 DNA sequence: TGTGCCAGCAGCTTGGGACAGGGGGTCGGTGACTACTCCTTC. The chain has TRBV5-5 and TRBJ1-2, with 9 bases aligning to TRBD1. This CDR3 contains 14 residues. The V gene's germline CDR1 is SGHKS and CDR2 YYEKEE (reference sequence).

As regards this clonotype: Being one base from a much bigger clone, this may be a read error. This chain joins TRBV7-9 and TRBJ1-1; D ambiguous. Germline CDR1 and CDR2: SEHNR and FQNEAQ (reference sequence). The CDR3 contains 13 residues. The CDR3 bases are TGTGCCAGTGGGAGGTCCCCGGGCACTGGAGCTTTCTTT. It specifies CASGRSPGTGAFF.

The CDR3 nucleotides are TGTGTCAACAGCTCACCCCGTGATACGCAGTATTTT. This translates into CVNSSPRDTQYF. The chain has TRBV7-9 and TRBJ2-3; the D is unclear. This CDR3 has 12 residues. Germline CDR1 SEHNR, CDR2 FQNEAQ (reference sequence).

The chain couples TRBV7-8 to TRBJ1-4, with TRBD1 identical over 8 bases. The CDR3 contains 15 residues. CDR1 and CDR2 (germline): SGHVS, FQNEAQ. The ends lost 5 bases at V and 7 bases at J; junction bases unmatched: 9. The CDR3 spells CASSPRQGASEKLFF. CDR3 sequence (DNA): TGTGCCAGCAGCCCGCGGCAGGGGGCGAGTGAAAAACTGTTTTTT. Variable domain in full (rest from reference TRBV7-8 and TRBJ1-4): GAGVSQSPRYKVAKRGQDVALRCDPISGHVSLFWYQQALGQGPEFLTYFQNEAQLDKSGLPSDRFFAERPEGSVSTLKIQRTQQEDSAVYLCASSPRQGASEKLFFGSGTQLSVL.

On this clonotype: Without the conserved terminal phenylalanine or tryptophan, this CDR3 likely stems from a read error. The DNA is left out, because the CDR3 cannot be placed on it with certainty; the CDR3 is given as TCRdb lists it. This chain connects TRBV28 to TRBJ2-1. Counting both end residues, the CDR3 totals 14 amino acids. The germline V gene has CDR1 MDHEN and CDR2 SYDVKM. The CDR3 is CASSRGSSYNEHFL.

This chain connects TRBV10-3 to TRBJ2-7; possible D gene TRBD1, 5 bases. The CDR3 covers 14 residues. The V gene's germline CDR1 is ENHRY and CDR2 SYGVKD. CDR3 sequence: CAISGAGNPYKQYV. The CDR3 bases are TGTGCCATCAGTGGTGCAGGGAACCCCTACAAGCAGTACGTC.

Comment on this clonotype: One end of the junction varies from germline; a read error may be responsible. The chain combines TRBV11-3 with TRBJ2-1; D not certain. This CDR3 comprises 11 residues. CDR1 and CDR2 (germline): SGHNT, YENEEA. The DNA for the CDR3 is TGTGCCAGTAGCCCGGGCAATGGGCAGTTCTTT. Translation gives CASSPGNGQFF.

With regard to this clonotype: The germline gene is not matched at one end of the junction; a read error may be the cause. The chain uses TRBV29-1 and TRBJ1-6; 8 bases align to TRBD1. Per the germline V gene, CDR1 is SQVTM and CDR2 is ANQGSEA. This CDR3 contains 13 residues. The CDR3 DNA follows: TGCAACGTTAAGGACAGGGATCGGTCACCCCTCCACTTT. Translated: CNVKDRDRSPLHF.

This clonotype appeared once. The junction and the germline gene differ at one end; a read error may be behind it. The CDR3 reads CSVDGGNIPYF. The CDR3 DNA follows: TGCAGCGTTGATGGGGGGAACATTCCGTACTTC. The V and J genes are TRBV29-1 and TRBJ2-4, with D perhaps TRBD2 (6 bases). Looked up from germline, CDR1 is SQVTM and CDR2 is ANQGSEA. The CDR3 is made up of 11 amino acids.

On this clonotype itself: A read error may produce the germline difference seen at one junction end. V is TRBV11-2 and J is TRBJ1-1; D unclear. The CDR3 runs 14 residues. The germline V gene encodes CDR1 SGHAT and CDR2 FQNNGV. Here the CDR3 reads CAGSWTKVYTEAIF. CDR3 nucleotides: TGTGCCGGCAGCTGGACGAAGGTTTACACTGAAGCTATCTTT.

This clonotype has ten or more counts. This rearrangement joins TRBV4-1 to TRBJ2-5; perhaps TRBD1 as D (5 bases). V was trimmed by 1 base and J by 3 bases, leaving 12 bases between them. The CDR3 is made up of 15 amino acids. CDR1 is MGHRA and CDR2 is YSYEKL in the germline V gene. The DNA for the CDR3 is TGCGCCAGCAGCCAAGTATTGACAGTTGAAGAGACCCAGTACTTC. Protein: CASSQVLTVEETQYF.

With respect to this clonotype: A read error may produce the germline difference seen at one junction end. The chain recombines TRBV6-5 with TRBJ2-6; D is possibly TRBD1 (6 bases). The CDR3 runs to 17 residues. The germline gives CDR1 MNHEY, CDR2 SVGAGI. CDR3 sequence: CASSSGIGGSGADVLTF. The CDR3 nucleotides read TGTGCTAGCAGTTCCGGGATAGGGGGTTCTGGGGCCGACGTCCTGACTTTC.

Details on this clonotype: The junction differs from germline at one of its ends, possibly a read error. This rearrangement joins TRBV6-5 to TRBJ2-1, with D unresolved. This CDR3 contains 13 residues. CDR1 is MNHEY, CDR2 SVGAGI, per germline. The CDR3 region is CASSPGTDNEQLF. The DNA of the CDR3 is TGTGCCAGCAGTCCTGGAACTGACAATGAGCAGTTATTC.

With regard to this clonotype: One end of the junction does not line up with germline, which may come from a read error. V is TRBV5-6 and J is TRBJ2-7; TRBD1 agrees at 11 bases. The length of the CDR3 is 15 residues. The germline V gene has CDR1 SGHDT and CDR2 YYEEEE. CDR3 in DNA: TGTGCCAGCTGCTTGGGACAGGGGGTTAATTACGAGCAGTACTTC. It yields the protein CASCLGQGVNYEQYF. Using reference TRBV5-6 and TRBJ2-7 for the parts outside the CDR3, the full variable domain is DAGVTQSPTHLIKTRGQQVTLRCSPKSGHDTVSWYQQALGQGPQFIFQYYEEEERQRGNFPDRFSGHQFPNYSSELNVNALLLGDSALYLCASCLGQGVNYEQYFGPGTRLTVT.

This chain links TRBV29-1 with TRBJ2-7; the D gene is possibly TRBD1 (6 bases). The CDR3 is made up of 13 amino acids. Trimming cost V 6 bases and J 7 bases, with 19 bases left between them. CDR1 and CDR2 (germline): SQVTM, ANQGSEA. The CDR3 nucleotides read TGCAGCGTCGGGACAAGAGGAGCCGGGGAGCAGTACTTC. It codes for CSVGTRGAGEQYF.